This note documents a single T cell receptor beta chain sequence. This sample was taken from a study of blood T cell repertoires in COVID-19. Clones were sequenced by immunoSEQ multiplex PCR, and TCRdb holds only the in-frame ones, with some missing. In the table there are 350,000 or so clones, 80% to 90% of which are singletons. Germline CDR1 MNHNY, CDR2 SVGAGI (reference sequence). This CDR3 has 11 residues. Trimming took off 7 bases at V and 4 bases at J, with 7 bases between the two ends. The V call is TRBV6-6, the J call TRBJ2-5; D unresolved. The receptor comes from a woman aged 40 to 49 with acute COVID-19. The specimen sequenced was PBMCs or T cells enriched from blood (not recorded which). The CDR3 spells CASKLLETQYF. CDR3 coding DNA: TGTGCCAGCAAATTATTAGAGACCCAGTACTTC.